This entry lists 25 T cell receptor beta chains sequenced from one sample in a study of beta chain features in type 1 diabetes. The authors reverse transcribed all of the isolated RNA, so sequencing captured expressed TCRB transcripts. Data came from immunoSEQ multiplex PCR; TCRdb stores just in-frame clones and leaves some out. The sample has approximately 150,000 clones, 10% seen once. The sequencing input was naive CD4+ T cells from blood. These receptors were taken from a man aged 18 to 29 in good health.

This clone appeared a few times. The rearrangement joins TRBV9 to TRBJ1-2; D remains unclear. The V gene's germline CDR1 is SGDLS and CDR2 YYNGEE. The CDR3 has 13 residues. The V and J ends lost 2 bases and 2 bases respectively, with 7 bases between them. In DNA form, the CDR3 reads TGTGCCAGCAGCGTGCGGGTCAACTATGGCTACACCTTC. As protein: CASSVRVNYGYTF.

This clone has only a few counts. The rearrangement joins TRBV27 to TRBJ1-1, with D unresolved. With 3 bases removed from V and 0 bases from J, the gap between germline ends came to 11 bases. The length of the CDR3 is 15 residues. Germline V gene lookup returns CDR1 MNHEY and CDR2 SMNVEV (reference sequence). CDR3 residues: CASSLHDTVNTEAFF. The CDR3 nucleotides read TGTGCCAGCAGTTTGCATGACACCGTGAACACTGAAGCTTTCTTT.

This clone was counted only a few times. The rearrangement uses TRBV28 and TRBJ1-5, with D possibly TRBD1 on 5 matching bases. The CDR3 has 13 residues. Germline V gene data show CDR1 as MDHEN and CDR2 as SYDVKM. V shed 4 bases and J shed 5 bases, with 9 bases lying between them. CDR3 sequence reads: CASSSGFHQPQHF. Here the CDR3 DNA reads TGTGCCAGCAGTTCAGGGTTCCATCAGCCCCAGCATTTT.

The chain is built from TRBV6-5 and TRBJ1-3; D remains ambiguous. Trimming removed 5 bases from V and 1 base from J, with 9 bases in between. This CDR3 is 14 amino acids long. The germline gives CDR1 MNHEY, CDR2 SVGAGI. CDR3 region: CASSQGGSGNTIYF. DNA for the CDR3: TGTGCCAGCAGTCAAGGAGGGTCTGGAAACACCATATATTTT.

This rearrangement joins TRBV27 to TRBJ1-2; D gene unclear. Trimming left V 4 bases short and J 4 bases short, with 10 bases between. Germline V CDR1 and CDR2: MNHEY, SMNVEV (reference sequence). CDR3 length: 13 amino acids. CDR3 sequence reads: CASSYQASYGYTF. The DNA of the CDR3 is TGTGCCAGCAGTTATCAGGCATCCTATGGCTACACCTTC.

This clone has at least ten counts. The chain carries TRBV2 and TRBJ2-5, with 7 bases fitting TRBD1. The V gene's germline CDR1 is SNHLY and CDR2 FYNNEI. The CDR3 totals 13 residues. V trimming: 3 bases; J trimming: 3 bases; junction bases outside the gene matches: 1. The CDR3 DNA reads TGTGCCAGCAGTGATGGGACAGAAGAGACCCAGTACTTC. Translating it yields CASSDGTEETQYF.

The chain uses TRBV7-2 and TRBJ1-5; no reliable D call. V dropped 3 bases and J dropped 0 bases, with 15 bases sitting between them. Per germline, CDR1 SGHTA and CDR2 FQGNSA. CDR3 length: 17 residues. This CDR3 is CASSLRHDVYSNQPQHF. As DNA, the CDR3 is TGTGCCAGCAGCTTGAGACACGACGTTTATAGCAATCAGCCCCAGCATTTT.

Many counts were recorded for this clone. V gene TRBV7-2 combines with J gene TRBJ2-1; a possible D gene is TRBD1 (5 bases). There are 15 residues in the CDR3. V was pared by 7 bases and J by 5 bases, with 18 bases between. Germline V gene sequence: CDR1 SGHTA, CDR2 FQGNSA. The CDR3 bases are TGTGCCAGCACCCGACTGGGCAGGGTTGACAATGAGCAGTTCTTC. Its protein product is CASTRLGRVDNEQFF.

The sample holds many counts of this clone. The V and J genes are TRBV7-3 and TRBJ1-2, with TRBD1 as a possible D gene (6 bases). Trimming stripped 1 base from V and 4 bases from J, with 10 bases between. Germline CDR1 SGHTA, CDR2 FQGTGA. CDR3 length: 14 residues. The CDR3 sequence: CASSLNPDSYGYTF. CDR3 DNA: TGTGCCAGCAGCTTAAATCCGGACAGCTATGGCTACACCTTC.

In DNA, the CDR3 is TGTGCCAGCAGTTACGAGGCTAGCGGGGCCCGGGGCGTC. Amino acid sequence: CASSYEASGARGV. This chain joins TRBV6-6 and TRBJ2-7, with 9 positions matching TRBD2. Looked up from germline, CDR1 is MNHNY and CDR2 is SVGAGI (reference sequence). This CDR3 is built from 13 residues.

This clone was recorded many times. The chain uses TRBV10-3 and TRBJ2-7; D is perhaps TRBD2 (5 bases). In germline, CDR1 is ENHRY, CDR2 SYGVKD. Trimming took 5 bases from V and 3 from J, leaving 5 bases between them. The CDR3 runs to 11 residues. The CDR3 spells CAISRDYEQYF. The CDR3 DNA is TGTGCCATCAGTCGGGACTACGAGCAGTACTTC.

This clone turned up a few times. The V and J genes are TRBV7-3 and TRBJ2-1, with 11 bases that match TRBD1. The germline V gene has CDR1 SGHTA and CDR2 FQGTGA. This CDR3 is 15 amino acids long. The V and J ends lost 1 base and 6 bases, in that order; junction bases with no gene match: 2. CDR3 bases: TGTGCCAGCAGCTTAATTGGGACAGGGGGCAATGAGCAGTTCTTC. Protein product: CASSLIGTGGNEQFF.

This clone was counted only a few times. The chain uses TRBV13 and TRBJ2-4; TRBD1 might be the D (6 bases). Germline CDR1 is PRHDT and CDR2 is FYEKMQ (reference sequence). V was cut by 0 bases and J by 3 bases, with 6 bases left in between. The CDR3 loop spans 14 amino acids. CDR3 nucleotide sequence: TGTGCCAGCAGCTTAGGCAGGGGCAAAAACATTCAGTACTTC. Translating gives CASSLGRGKNIQYF.

This chain joins TRBV7-6 and TRBJ2-5; the D is unclear. Germline CDR1 is SGHVS and CDR2 is FNYEAQ. V lost 2 bases and J 2 bases, leaving 15 bases between the germline ends. The CDR3 is made up of 16 amino acids. This CDR3 is CASSLLVPPTQETQYF. CDR3 sequence (DNA): TGTGCCAGCAGCTTACTAGTACCCCCTACACAAGAGACCCAGTACTTC.

This chain uses TRBV5-1 with TRBJ2-5; 10 bases fit TRBD2. Germline V gives CDR1 SGHRS, CDR2 YFSETQ. The junction had 12 bases not matched to a gene; V was cut back by 6 bases and J by 4 bases. CDR3 length equals 16 residues. DNA for the CDR3: TGCGCCAGCATCTTCAACCCAGCGGGGGGGGGAGAGACCCAGTACTTC. Translating it yields CASIFNPAGGGETQYF.

This rearrangement joins TRBV9 to TRBJ2-5; 7 bases fit TRBD2. CDR3 length: 14 amino acids. The V gene's germline CDR1 is SGDLS and CDR2 YYNGEE. Trimming took 4 bases from V and 5 from J; bases not matched to a gene: 8. The CDR3 protein is CASSPGRSRETQYF. The CDR3 DNA sequence: TGTGCCAGCAGCCCCGGGAGGTCGAGGGAGACCCAGTACTTC.

V is TRBV2 and J is TRBJ2-7; the D gene is possibly TRBD1 (5 bases). Germline CDR1 and CDR2: SNHLY and FYNNEI. Between the trimmed V and J ends, which lost 4 bases and 0 bases, there was a span of 10 bases. The CDR3 is 14 residues long. Written as DNA, the CDR3 is TGTGCCAGCAGTGTGCAGGGTGGCTCCTACGAGCAGTACTTC. The encoded protein is CASSVQGGSYEQYF. Using reference TRBV2 and TRBJ2-7 for the parts outside the CDR3, the full variable domain is EPEVTQTPSHQVTQMGQEVILRCVPISNHLYFYWYRQILGQKVEFLVSFYNNEISEKSEIFDDQFSVERPDGSNFTLKIRSTKLEDSAMYFCASSVQGGSYEQYFGPGTRLTVT.

The rearrangement links TRBV5-5 to TRBJ2-7; 8 positions match TRBD1. The CDR3 has 15 amino acids. The ends lost 4 bases at V and 4 bases at J; junction bases unmatched: 10. CDR1 is SGHKS and CDR2 is YYEKEE in the germline V gene (reference sequence). Here the CDR3 reads CASSNPGQGGYEQYF. The CDR3 DNA follows: TGTGCCAGCAGCAACCCAGGACAGGGAGGTTACGAGCAGTACTTC.

This clone was detected only a few times. The chain is built from TRBV14 and TRBJ2-1; D is possibly TRBD2 (6 bases). Germline V gene data show CDR1 as SGHDN and CDR2 as FVKESK. The ends were cut back, 4 bases at V and 4 bases at J, with 17 bases in the middle. This CDR3 region has 16 residues. CDR3 sequence: CASSPRAGKGYNEQFF. The DNA of the CDR3 is TGTGCCAGCAGCCCCCGTGCGGGGAAGGGGTACAATGAGCAGTTCTTC.

This chain links TRBV7-2 with TRBJ2-1; D perhaps matches TRBD2 (6 bases). Per the germline V gene, CDR1 is SGHTA and CDR2 is FQGNSA. V lost 2 bases and J lost 1, with 15 bases in between. The CDR3 has 17 residues. CDR3 region: CASSLFRLARSYNEQFF. DNA of the CDR3: TGTGCCAGCAGCTTATTCCGGCTAGCGAGGTCCTACAATGAGCAGTTCTTC. Full variable domain (outside the CDR3, taken from reference TRBV7-2 and TRBJ2-1): GAGVSQSPSNKVTEKGKDVELRCDPISGHTALYWYRQSLGQGLEFLIYFQGNSAPDKSGLPSDRFSAERTGGSVSTLTIQRTQQEDSAVYLCASSLFRLARSYNEQFFGPGTRLTVL.

There are a few counts of this clone. The V gene is TRBV6-5, the J gene TRBJ1-5, with D maybe TRBD1 (5 bases). The germline V gene has CDR1 MNHEY and CDR2 SVGAGI. The CDR3 is made up of 14 amino acids. Trimming took off 2 bases at V and 7 bases at J, with 12 bases between the two ends. The CDR3 sequence is CASSYLVGGQPQHF. CDR3 bases: TGTGCCAGCAGTTACCTCGTCGGGGGACAGCCCCAGCATTTT.

This clone came up a few times. The DNA of the CDR3 is TGCAGCGTCGATAGCGGGGGGGCCGGCACAGATACGCAGTATTTT. Translating it yields CSVDSGGAGTDTQYF. V usage is TRBV29-1 and J usage is TRBJ2-3; 11 nucleotides align to TRBD2. The CDR3 has 15 residues. Germline assignment: CDR1 SQVTM and CDR2 ANQGSEA. The V gene end was trimmed by 6 bases and the J gene end by 1 base; junction bases not matched to a gene: 6.

J is TRBJ2-1 and V is TRBV9; 8 bases match TRBD2. This CDR3 is 12 amino acids long. Trimming removed 4 bases from V and 10 bases from J; junction bases left unmatched: 4. The V gene's germline CDR1 is SGDLS and CDR2 YYNGEE. CDR3 amino acids: CASSPPSGEQFF. In nucleotides, the CDR3 is TGTGCCAGCAGCCCTCCTAGCGGGGAGCAGTTCTTC.

This clone was detected a few times. The J gene is TRBJ2-2, the V gene TRBV5-1, with TRBD1 matching over 7 bases. The V segment lost 0 bases and the J segment 3 bases; nucleotides outside the gene matches: 2. CDR1 is SGHRS and CDR2 is YFSETQ in the germline V gene. The CDR3 is made up of 15 amino acids. CDR3 coding DNA: TGCGCCAGCAGCTTGGACAGGGGTTACACCGGGGAGCTGTTTTTT. It translates to CASSLDRGYTGELFF.

On this clone: Sequence at one end of the junction differs from germline and may be a read error. The chain combines TRBV30 with TRBJ1-5; 8 nucleotides agree with TRBD1. The CDR3 loop spans 14 amino acids. Germline V gene lookup returns CDR1 GTSNPN and CDR2 SVGIG (reference sequence). The chain's CDR3 is CAWSRQGNNQPRHF. The DNA for the CDR3 is TGTGCCTGGAGTAGACAGGGGAACAATCAGCCCCGGCATTTT.